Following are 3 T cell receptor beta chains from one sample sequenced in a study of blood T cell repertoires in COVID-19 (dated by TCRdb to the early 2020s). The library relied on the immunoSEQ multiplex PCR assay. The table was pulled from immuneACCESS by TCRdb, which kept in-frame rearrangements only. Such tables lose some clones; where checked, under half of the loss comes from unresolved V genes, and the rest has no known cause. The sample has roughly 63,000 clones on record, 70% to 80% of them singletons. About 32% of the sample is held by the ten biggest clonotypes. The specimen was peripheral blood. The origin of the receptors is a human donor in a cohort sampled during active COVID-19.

CDR3 sequence: CASSFLQSSYNSPLHF. CDR3 sequence (DNA): TGCGCCAGCAGCTTTTTACAGAGCTCCTATAATTCACCCCTCCACTTT. The chain recombines TRBV5-1 with TRBJ1-6, with unresolved D. The CDR3 is 16 residues long. The V end was cut by 2 bases, the J end by 0 bases, with 9 bases between. The V gene's germline CDR1 is SGHRS and CDR2 YFSETQ.

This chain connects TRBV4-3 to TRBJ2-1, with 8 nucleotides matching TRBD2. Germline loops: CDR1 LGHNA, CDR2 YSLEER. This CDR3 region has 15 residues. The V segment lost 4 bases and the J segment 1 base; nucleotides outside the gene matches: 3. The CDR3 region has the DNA TGCGCCAGCAGCCCCTTAGCGGGATCCTACAATGAGCAGTTCTTC. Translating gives CASSPLAGSYNEQFF.

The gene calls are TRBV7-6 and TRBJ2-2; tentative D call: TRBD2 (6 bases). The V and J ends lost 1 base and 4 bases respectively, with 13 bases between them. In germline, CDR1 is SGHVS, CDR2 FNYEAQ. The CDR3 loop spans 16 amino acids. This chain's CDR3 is CASSLEAGGPTGELFF. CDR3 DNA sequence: TGTGCCAGCAGCTTAGAAGCGGGCGGACCCACCGGGGAGCTGTTTTTT.